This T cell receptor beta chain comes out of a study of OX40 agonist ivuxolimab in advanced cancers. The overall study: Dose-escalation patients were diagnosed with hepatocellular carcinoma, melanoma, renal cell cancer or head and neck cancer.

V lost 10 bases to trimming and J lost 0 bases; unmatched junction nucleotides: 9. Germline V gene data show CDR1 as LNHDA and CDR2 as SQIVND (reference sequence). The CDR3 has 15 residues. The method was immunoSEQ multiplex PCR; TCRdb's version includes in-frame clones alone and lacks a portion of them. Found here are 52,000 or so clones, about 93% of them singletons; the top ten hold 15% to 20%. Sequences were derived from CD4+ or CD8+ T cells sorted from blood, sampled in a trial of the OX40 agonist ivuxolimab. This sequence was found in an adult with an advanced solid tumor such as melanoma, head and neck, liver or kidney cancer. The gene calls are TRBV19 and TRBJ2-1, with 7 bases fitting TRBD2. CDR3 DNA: TGTGCCACACAGGCTAGCGGTCCCTCCTACAATGAGCAGTTCTTC. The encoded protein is CATQASGPSYNEQFF.